A selection of T cell receptor beta chains follows, all from one sample in a study of response to subunit inactivated influenza vaccine. Each CDR3 protein is one row after TCRdb ran MiXCR on the RT-PCR reads. There are about 500,000 distinct CDR3 sequences in the sample; 13% occur only once, and about an eighth lies in the top ten. The sequences come from PBMCs from blood, collected about 40 days after vaccination. Source of these receptors: a man over 45 who received an inactivated influenza vaccine. The CDR3 runs from the conserved cysteine through the conserved F or W. The order of the fields is CDR3 DNA, CDR3 protein, D gene, J gene, V gene, clone size. A D gene is named only where the DNA matches it firmly. Size values are once, few and many counts, or a class for expanded clones, and some rows have none.

TGTGCCACCTCGAAAGCGGGGGGCGATACGCAGTATTTT CATSKAGGDTQYF TRBD2 TRBJ2-3 TRBV10-3 few
TGTGCCAGCAGCTTAGAATGGACAGTTAATGAGCAGTTCTTC CASSLEWTVNEQFF NA TRBJ2-1 TRBV7-2 few
TGTGCCAGCAGCTTAACTTCGGCTAGCTCCGGGGAGCTGTTTTTT CASSLTSASSGELFF NA TRBJ2-2 TRBV7-3 NA
TGTGCCAGCAGTGGAGGGGGAAGAATCAATGAGCAGTTCTTC CASSGGGRINEQFF NA TRBJ2-1 TRBV2 NA
TGTGCCAGCAGCCAAGTAGGGTCGCACACCATATATTTT CASSQVGSHTIYF NA TRBJ1-3 TRBV4-2 NA
TGTGCCAGCAGTTCGGAAATGTTTACAACTAATGAAAAACTGTTTTTT CASSSEMFTTNEKLFF NA TRBJ1-4 TRBV6-2/TRBV6-3 many
TGTGCCAGCAGCCAGATGGGGACTAGCGGGATATACGAGCAGTACTTC CASSQMGTSGIYEQYF TRBD2 TRBJ2-7 TRBV3-1 NA
TGTGCCATCAGTGAGTCGACTAGGCTAGCCGCCGGTGGTGAGCAGTTCTTC CAISESTRLAAGGEQFF NA TRBJ2-1 TRBV10-3 few
TGTGCCATCGGTACAGGGGCCTACGAGCAGTACTTC CAIGTGAYEQYF TRBD1 TRBJ2-7 TRBV10-3 NA
TGTGCCAGCAGTTCCCCCGGGACTAGCACCAATGAGCAGTTCTTC CASSSPGTSTNEQFF TRBD2 TRBJ2-1 TRBV28 few
TGCGCCAGCAGCTTGGCAGCGGGGGGGCCTTTCGATGAGCAGTTCTTC CASSLAAGGPFDEQFF TRBD2 TRBJ2-1 TRBV5-1 few
TGTGCCAGCAGTTCAGGGGGATTGGCGAACACCGGGGAGCTGTTTTTT CASSSGGLANTGELFF TRBD1 TRBJ2-2 TRBV12-3/TRBV12-4 NA
TGTGCCAGCAGCCTCCTGACAGGATTCTCCTACAATGAGCAGTTCTTC CASSLLTGFSYNEQFF NA TRBJ2-1 TRBV7-2 NA
TGTGCCAGCAGCCTCGGGGGGGATTTGGATACGCAGTATTTT CASSLGGDLDTQYF TRBD2 TRBJ2-3 TRBV7-9 NA
TGCGCCAGCAGCCAAGTTCGTCAGAATTCACCCCTCCACTTT CASSQVRQNSPLHF NA TRBJ1-6 TRBV4-3 NA
TGTGCCACCAGCAGAGATCTTGGGTACGGGGATGGCTACACCTTC CATSRDLGYGDGYTF NA TRBJ1-2 TRBV15 few
TGTGCCAGCTCACCACCCAGCAGGGCCCTAGCCAAAAACATTCAGTACTTC CASSPPSRALAKNIQYF NA TRBJ2-4 TRBV18 few
TGTGCCACCGGATTCGTTTCAGCCAAGGTCTGCGAGCAGTACTTC CATGFVSAKVCEQYF NA TRBJ2-7 TRBV24-1 NA
TGTGCCAGCGGCCCCACTAGCGCCAATGAGCAGTTCTTC CASGPTSANEQFF TRBD2 TRBJ2-1 TRBV5-6 NA
TGCGCCAGCAGTCAATCGGAACCTTACGAGCAGTACTTC CASSQSEPYEQYF NA TRBJ2-7 TRBV23-1 NA
TGTGCCAGCAGCTCCCTTCTAGGGTTCAATGAGCAGTTCTTC CASSSLLGFNEQFF NA TRBJ2-1 TRBV7-9 few
TGTGCCAGCAGCCCGTTCAGTCGAACTGGGGAGCAGTTCTTC CASSPFSRTGEQFF NA TRBJ2-1 TRBV7-2 few
TGTGCCAGCAGTTTAGAAGGTTTTTTAGGAACTAATGAAAAACTGTTTTTT CASSLEGFLGTNEKLFF NA TRBJ1-4 TRBV12-3/TRBV12-4 few
TGTGCCAGCAGCCAATGGGACAGCACCTACGAGCAGTACTTC CASSQWDSTYEQYF TRBD1 TRBJ2-7 TRBV14 NA
TGCAGCGTTGCAAAAACAGGGTCGGGGGAGACCCAGTACTTC CSVAKTGSGETQYF NA TRBJ2-5 TRBV29-1 few
TGTGCCAGCAGTTACTTGTCCCCGGGGGTGAACACTGAAGCTTTCTTT CASSYLSPGVNTEAFF NA TRBJ1-1 TRBV6-5 NA
TGTGCCAGCAGTCCTGAGCGGGGGCCCTACAATGAGCAGTTCTTC CASSPERGPYNEQFF TRBD2 TRBJ2-1 TRBV6-1 NA
TGTGCCAGCAGCTTAAGGTTGGAGGTAAATGAGCAGTTCTTC CASSLRLEVNEQFF NA TRBJ2-1 TRBV7-2 few
TGTGCCAGCAGCGCTACGGGACTAGTGTGGAATGAGCAGTTCTTC CASSATGLVWNEQFF TRBD2 TRBJ2-1 TRBV14 few
TGTGCCAGCAGCCATCCTCCCATTAGGGACACCATATATTTT CASSHPPIRDTIYF NA TRBJ1-3 TRBV7-6 many
TGCAGTGCTGTAGGGGGATTCGATACGCAGTATTTT CSAVGGFDTQYF NA TRBJ2-3 TRBV20-1 many
TGTGCCAGCAGCCCCTCGGGGCTTCGATACAATGAGCAGTTCTTC CASSPSGLRYNEQFF NA TRBJ2-1 TRBV9 NA
TGTGCCAGCAGCTCGAGGACTAGCGTGGGCACCGGGGAGCTGTTTTTT CASSSRTSVGTGELFF TRBD2 TRBJ2-2 TRBV7-9 NA
TGCAGTGCTAGGCCGACAGGGTATTATTTTGGCGAGCAGTACTTC CSARPTGYYFGEQYF TRBD1 TRBJ2-7 TRBV20-1 NA
TGTGCCACCAGCAGAGGAACTAGCGGGGGATCGACTAGCACAGATACGCAGTATTTT CATSRGTSGGSTSTDTQYF TRBD2 TRBJ2-3 TRBV15 many
TGCGCCAGCAGCCCAATAGCCGGGACAAGGAATGAAGCTTTCTTT CASSPIAGTRNEAFF NA TRBJ1-1 TRBV5-1 NA